This T cell receptor (beta chain) was documented in a study of blood T cell repertoires in COVID-19. Background on the study: The samples span acute and convalescent COVID-19 from the United States, Italy and Spain. PBMCs, B-cell-depleted T cells, or T cells were the source of the cDNA or gDNA that made up the material.

V was shortened by 4 bases and J by 8 bases, with 23 bases between the two germline ends. This CDR3 comprises 16 residues. Germline CDR1 and CDR2: SGHTA and FQGNSA. Per the original data handling: How many nucleated cells were present was estimated from reference gene primer amplification. Here immunoSEQ multiplex PCR was the method, and the copy in TCRdb shows in-frame clones only, minus some. The DNA gave D and trimming, while V, J and clone size come from that table. The sample comprises approximately 140,000 clones, around four fifths of which are singletons, and 2.5% to 3% rests with the top ten.

Sequenced input: peripheral blood. The genes are TRBV7-2 and TRBJ1-2, with D tentatively TRBD1 (5 bases). This clonotype was obtained from a woman in her forties with active or convalescent COVID-19. The CDR3 DNA is TGTGCCAGCAGCTCAAGGGTTGGCAGGGTAGCGGGGGGCTACACCTTC. Its protein is CASSSRVGRVAGGYTF. Variable domain in full (rest from reference TRBV7-2 and TRBJ1-2): GAGVSQSPSNKVTEKGKDVELRCDPISGHTALYWYRQSLGQGLEFLIYFQGNSAPDKSGLPSDRFSAERTGGSVSTLTIQRTQQEDSAVYLCASSSRVGRVAGGYTFGSGTRLTVV.